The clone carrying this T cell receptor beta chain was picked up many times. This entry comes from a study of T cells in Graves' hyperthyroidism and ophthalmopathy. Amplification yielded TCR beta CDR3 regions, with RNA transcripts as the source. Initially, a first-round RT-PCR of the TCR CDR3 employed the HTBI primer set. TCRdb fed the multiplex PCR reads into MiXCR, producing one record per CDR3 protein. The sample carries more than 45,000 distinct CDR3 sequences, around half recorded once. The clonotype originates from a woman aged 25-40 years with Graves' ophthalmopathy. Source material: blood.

The chain's CDR3 is CASSQLGGSYEQYF. Here the CDR3 DNA reads TGTGCCAGCAGCCAACTAGGTGGCTCCTACGAGCAGTACTTC. V gene TRBV3-1 combines with J gene TRBJ2-7; no definite D call. V was cut by 2 bases and J by 0 bases, with 8 bases left in between. CDR1 is LGHDT, CDR2 YNNKEL, per germline (reference sequence). CDR3 length equals 14 residues.